The 25 T cell receptor beta chains presented below share a single source sample, sequenced in a study of blood T cells in healthy people across ages. Primers used in a second PCR of about 6 to 11 cycles were a sample-barcoded 5' primer and a J-beta primer mix. TCRdb fed the 5' RACE reads into MiXCR, producing one record per CDR3 protein. The data show fewer than 800,000 distinct CDR3 sequences, just under 25% seen once. The same sample was also used in a study of T cells of mothers and their children.

The sample comprised blood. The receptors come from a boy younger than 18 in good health.

The rearrangement links TRBV5-1 to TRBJ2-5, with D possibly TRBD1 on 5 matching bases. The J call may be faulty, since TRBJ2-1 better matches the DNA end. This CDR3 has 13 residues. Germline V gene lookup returns CDR1 SGHRS and CDR2 YFSETQ. This chain's CDR3 is CASSFQDGQGQFF. Written as DNA, the CDR3 is TGCGCCAGCAGCTTTCAAGACGGGCAGGGACAGTTCTTC.

This clonotype has only a few counts. V is TRBV3-1 and J is TRBJ2-1; possibly TRBD2 for D (6 bases). With 6 bases removed from V and 0 bases from J, the gap between germline ends came to 9 bases. CDR3 length: 14 amino acids. Per germline, CDR1 LGHDT and CDR2 YNNKEL (reference sequence). Here the CDR3 DNA reads TGTGCCAGCAGGGAGACTAGCTCCTACAATGAGCAGTTCTTC. Encoded protein: CASRETSSYNEQFF.

This chain uses TRBV29-1 with TRBJ1-2; D is unclear. Germline V gene lookup returns CDR1 SQVTM and CDR2 ANQGSEA. V was pared by 2 bases and J by 7 bases, with 11 bases between. The CDR3 is 12 residues long. The CDR3 DNA sequence: TGCAGCGTTGAACACGCGATAGGTGGCTACACCTTC. Its translation: CSVEHAIGGYTF. Full variable domain (missing parts from reference TRBV29-1 and TRBJ1-2): SAVISQKPSRDICQRGTSLTIQCQVDSQVTMMFWYRQQPGQSLTLIATANQGSEATYESGFVIDKFPISRPNLTFSTLTVSNMSPEDSSIYLCSVEHAIGGYTFGSGTRLTVV.

This clonotype was found a few times. This chain uses TRBV20-1 with TRBJ2-7, with 13 bases that match TRBD2. V trimming: 3 bases; J trimming: 3 bases; junction bases outside the gene matches: 8. The germline gives CDR1 DFQATT, CDR2 SNEGSKA (reference sequence). This CDR3 region has 16 residues. The CDR3: CSASKGLAGMFYEQYF. For the CDR3, the DNA is TGCAGTGCTAGTAAGGGACTAGCGGGAATGTTCTACGAGCAGTACTTC.

This clonotype was counted a few times. The chain joins TRBV24-1 to TRBJ2-1; tentatively, D is TRBD1 or TRBD2 (5 bases each). Trimming removed 1 base from V and 5 bases from J, with 11 bases in between. The germline V gene has CDR1 KGHDR and CDR2 SFDVKD. The CDR3 sequence is 15 residues long. The CDR3 loop reads CATSDFNWGNNEQFF. In DNA form, the CDR3 reads TGTGCCACCAGTGATTTTAACTGGGGGAACAATGAGCAGTTCTTC.

Only a few counts were recorded for this clonotype. The chain combines TRBV27 with TRBJ2-2; 10 positions match TRBD2. J gave up 4 bases and V 2 bases, and 1 base lay outside the gene matches. CDR3 length equals 15 residues. CDR1 MNHEY and CDR2 SMNVEV come from the germline V gene (reference sequence). CDR3 in DNA: TGTGCCAGCAGTTTAAGACTAGCGGGCACCGGGGAGCTGTTTTTT. Translating it yields CASSLRLAGTGELFF.

CDR3 amino acids: CASSLGLAGGQQETQYF. CDR3 DNA: TGTGCCAGCAGCCTGGGACTAGCGGGAGGCCAACAAGAGACCCAGTACTTC. The chain uses TRBV7-2 and TRBJ2-5, with 15 nucleotides matching TRBD2. The CDR3 consists of 17 residues. In germline, CDR1 is SGHTA, CDR2 FQGNSA. Unmatched junction bases numbered 6, after V lost 5 bases and J lost 2 bases.

This clonotype was recorded only once. The chain links TRBV6-6 to TRBJ2-5, with D perhaps matching TRBD2 (7 bases). The CDR3 is made up of 15 amino acids. V lost 10 bases, J lost 0 bases, and 18 bases lay in between. Germline-derived CDR1 and CDR2 are MNHNY and SVGAGI (reference sequence). The CDR3 coding sequence is TGTGCCACCGCAAGTGGGGGGGCGTACCAAGAGACCCAGTACTTC. This codes for CATASGGAYQETQYF.

This chain connects TRBV10-2 to TRBJ2-5; 8 nucleotides align to TRBD1. The J call may not be correct, given that the DNA end is closer to TRBJ2-7. Germline V CDR1 and CDR2: WSHSY, SAAADI. The CDR3 contains 14 residues. The CDR3 is CASSELTGGYEQYF. The CDR3 DNA is TGCGCCAGCAGTGAGCTTACAGGGGGCTACGAGCAGTACTTC.

This clonotype has more than one count but fewer than ten. This sequence joins TRBV27 and TRBJ1-1, with D tentatively TRBD1 (5 bases). Germline CDR1 and CDR2: MNHEY and SMNVEV (reference sequence). The CDR3 extends over 13 amino acids. V dropped 6 bases and J dropped 3 bases, with 11 bases sitting between them. The CDR3 loop reads CASRGVPDTEAFF. CDR3 in DNA: TGTGCCAGCAGGGGGGTGCCCGACACTGAAGCTTTCTTT.

The chain has TRBV5-1 and TRBJ2-5; D possibly corresponds to TRBD1 (5 bases). The J call may be faulty, since TRBJ2-7 better matches the DNA end. This CDR3 region has 16 residues. Germline V gene lookup returns CDR1 SGHRS and CDR2 YFSETQ. The CDR3 region has the DNA TGCGCCAGCAGCTTGTACAGGTCGCCATCGATGAACGAGCAGTACTTC. Its translation: CASSLYRSPSMNEQYF.

The chain uses TRBV28 and TRBJ2-5, with a tentative D call TRBD1 (7 bases). The J call could be wrong; TRBJ2-7 is a better fit for the DNA end. The CDR3 length is 16 residues. Germline V gene sequence: CDR1 MDHEN, CDR2 SYDVKM. CDR3 protein: CASSFVGGQSSYEQYF. The CDR3 DNA reads TGTGCCAGCAGTTTTGTGGGGGGACAGAGCTCCTACGAGCAGTACTTC.

This chain uses TRBV3-1 with TRBJ2-3; 14 bases are shared with TRBD2. Germline V gene data show CDR1 as LGHDT and CDR2 as YNNKEL (reference sequence). CDR3 length: 19 residues. V trimming: 1 base; J trimming: 2 bases; junction bases outside the gene matches: 8. In nucleotides, the CDR3 is TGTGCCAGCAGCCAAGGCGTGGGACTAGCGGGGGATTACACAGATACGCAGTATTTT. Protein product: CASSQGVGLAGDYTDTQYF.

V is TRBV16 and J is TRBJ1-5; 12 bases align to TRBD1. Germline values: CDR1 KGHSY, CDR2 FQNENV. V shed 4 bases, J shed 8 bases, and the junction held 6 bases outside the gene matches. The CDR3 has 15 residues. This CDR3 is CASSPSGQGAEPQHF. As DNA, the CDR3 is TGTGCCAGCAGCCCCTCGGGACAGGGGGCCGAGCCCCAGCATTTT.

The chain carries TRBV6-6 and TRBJ2-7, with 7 bases fitting TRBD1. Germline V gene sequence: CDR1 MNHNY, CDR2 SVGAGI (reference sequence). V shed 1 base, J shed 3 bases, and the junction held 9 bases outside the gene matches. The CDR3 covers 16 residues. DNA of the CDR3: TGTGCCAGCAGTTACTACCCCGGGACAGAGGACTACGAGCAGTACTTC. Amino acid sequence: CASSYYPGTEDYEQYF.

This clonotype was observed a handful of times. The V gene is TRBV3-1, the J gene TRBJ2-5; D is ambiguous. The J call may be in error: the DNA end matches TRBJ2-1 better. CDR1 is LGHDT, CDR2 YNNKEL, per germline (reference sequence). The CDR3 spans 13 residues. The CDR3: CASSPDPSNEQFF. The CDR3 region has the DNA TGTGCCAGCAGTCCAGACCCCTCCAATGAGCAGTTCTTC.

The chain recombines TRBV24-1 with TRBJ2-5; maybe TRBD1 (5 bases). Per the germline V gene, CDR1 is KGHDR and CDR2 is SFDVKD. V was shortened by 5 bases and J by 4 bases, with 13 bases between the two germline ends. This CDR3 region has 14 residues. This CDR3 is CATSARVERETQYF. Written as DNA, the CDR3 is TGTGCCACCAGTGCCAGGGTCGAGAGAGAGACCCAGTACTTC.

The rearrangement links TRBV5-1 to TRBJ2-7, with 7 bases identical to TRBD2. Germline lookup yields CDR1 SGHRS and CDR2 YFSETQ. The CDR3 loop spans 14 amino acids. V lost 3 bases, J lost 1 base, and 4 bases stayed unmatched. The CDR3 region has the DNA TGCGCCAGCAGCTCGCGGGAGTTGTCCTACGAGCAGTACTTC. This codes for CASSSRELSYEQYF. The full variable domain, in which reference TRBV5-1 and TRBJ2-7 provide the parts outside the CDR3, is KAGVTQTPRYLIKTRGQQVTLSCSPISGHRSVSWYQQTPGQGLQFLFEYFSETQRNKGNFPGRFSGRQFSNSRSEMNVSTLELGDSALYLCASSSRELSYEQYFGPGTRLTVT.

V usage is TRBV29-1 and J usage is TRBJ2-7; TRBD1 agrees at 7 bases. Germline V gene data show CDR1 as SQVTM and CDR2 as ANQGSEA. With V trimmed by 3 bases and J by 7 bases, 15 bases remained unmatched. The CDR3 sequence is 15 residues long. Written as DNA, the CDR3 is TGCAGCGTTGATAATAGACAGGGCGAAGGAGGAGAGCAGTACTTC. It is translated as CSVDNRQGEGGEQYF.

The rearrangement links TRBV21-1 to TRBJ2-5; TRBD1 reflects the table's D call only, with no check against the DNA. TRBV21-1 corresponds to a pseudogene. This CDR3 spans 14 amino acids. In nucleotides, the CDR3 is TGTGCCAGCAGCAAACCCAAGGGGCTAGAGACCCAGTACTTC. Its translation is CASSKPKGLETQYF.

The V and J genes are TRBV28 and TRBJ1-1, with D possibly TRBD1 on 5 matching bases. V gave up 8 bases and J gave up 3 bases, with 22 bases separating them. The CDR3 length is 16 residues. Per germline, CDR1 MDHEN and CDR2 SYDVKM. The CDR3 DNA is TGTGCCAGCCGTGCCTACAGGTCAACAAGGGACACTGAAGCTTTCTTT. It is translated as CASRAYRSTRDTEAFF.

The chain recombines TRBV24-1 with TRBJ1-5; possible D gene TRBD1, 5 bases. This CDR3 has 17 amino acids. CDR1 and CDR2 (germline): KGHDR, SFDVKD. V lost 4 bases and J lost 6, with 21 bases in between. The CDR3 DNA reads as TGTGCCACCAGTGACTCTGGGTGGCAGGGCGATTCTCAGCCCCAGCATTTT. Its translation: CATSDSGWQGDSQPQHF.

The chain uses TRBV28 and TRBJ2-7, with TRBD1 matching over 7 bases. V was pared by 6 bases and J by 3 bases, with 8 bases of the junction left unmatched. Germline V gene sequence: CDR1 MDHEN, CDR2 SYDVKM. The length of the CDR3 is 14 residues. In DNA form, the CDR3 reads TGTGCCAGCAGATCCGGGACAGCGGACTACGAGCAGTACTTC. Translating gives CASRSGTADYEQYF. Based on the CDR3 plus reference TRBV28 and TRBJ2-7, the full variable domain is DVKVTQSSRYLVKRTGEKVFLECVQDMDHENMFWYRQDPGLGLRLIYFSYDVKMKEKGDIPEGYSVSREKKERFSLILESASTNQTSMYLCASRSGTADYEQYFGPGTRLTVT.

The CDR3 sequence: CASTETGSYEQYF. The CDR3 bases are TGTGCCAGCACGGAGACAGGATCCTACGAGCAGTACTTC. This sequence joins TRBV28 and TRBJ2-7, with a weak D call TRBD1 (6 bases). The CDR3 spans 13 residues. Germline V gene sequence: CDR1 MDHEN, CDR2 SYDVKM. Deletions cut 7 bases from V and 1 base from J, with 11 bases between.

This rearrangement joins TRBV6-6 to TRBJ2-4, with a tentative D call TRBD1 (6 bases). CDR3 length: 15 residues. With 5 bases removed from V and 9 bases from J, the gap between germline ends came to 20 bases. Looked up from germline, CDR1 is MNHNY and CDR2 is SVGAGI (reference sequence). The CDR3 spells CASSRRGTQKPIQYF. CDR3 nucleotides: TGTGCCAGCAGTCGAAGGGGGACCCAAAAGCCCATTCAGTACTTC.